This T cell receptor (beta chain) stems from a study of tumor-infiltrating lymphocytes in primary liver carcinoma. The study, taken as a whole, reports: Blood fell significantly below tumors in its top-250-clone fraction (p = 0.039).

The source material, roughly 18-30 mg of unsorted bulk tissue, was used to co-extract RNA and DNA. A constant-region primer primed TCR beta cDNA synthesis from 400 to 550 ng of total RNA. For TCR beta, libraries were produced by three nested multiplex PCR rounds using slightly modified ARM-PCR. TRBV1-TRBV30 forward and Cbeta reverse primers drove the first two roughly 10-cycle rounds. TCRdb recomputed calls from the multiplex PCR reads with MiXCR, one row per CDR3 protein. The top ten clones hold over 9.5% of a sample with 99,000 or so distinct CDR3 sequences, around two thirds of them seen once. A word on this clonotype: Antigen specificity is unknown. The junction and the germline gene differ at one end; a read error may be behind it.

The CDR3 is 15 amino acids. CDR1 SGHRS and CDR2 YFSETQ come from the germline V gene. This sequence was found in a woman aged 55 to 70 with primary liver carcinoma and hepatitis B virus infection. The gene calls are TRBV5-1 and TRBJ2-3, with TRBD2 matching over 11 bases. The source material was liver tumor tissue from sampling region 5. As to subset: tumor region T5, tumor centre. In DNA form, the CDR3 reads TGCGCCAGCAGCTTACTAGCGGGAGTCACAGATACGCAGTGTTTT. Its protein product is CASSLLAGVTDTQCF.